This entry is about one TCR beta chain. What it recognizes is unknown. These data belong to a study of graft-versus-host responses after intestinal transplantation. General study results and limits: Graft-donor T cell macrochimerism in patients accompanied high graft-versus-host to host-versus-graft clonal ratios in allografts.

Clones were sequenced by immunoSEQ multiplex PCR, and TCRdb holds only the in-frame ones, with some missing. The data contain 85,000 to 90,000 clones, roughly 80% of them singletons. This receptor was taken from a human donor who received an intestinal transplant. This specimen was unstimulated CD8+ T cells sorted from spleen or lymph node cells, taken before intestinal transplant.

The CDR3 DNA follows: TGTGCCAGTAGGCGCTACGACAGTTACAATGAGCAGTTCTTC. It yields the protein CASRRYDSYNEQFF. J is TRBJ2-1 and V is TRBV19; a weak D match, TRBD1 (5 bases). Germline V lookup: CDR1 LNHDA, CDR2 SQIVND (reference sequence). V gave up 6 bases and J gave up 4 bases, with 13 bases separating them. The CDR3 consists of 14 residues.